The next 17 T cell receptor beta chains were all read from a single sample in a study of shared clonotypes between healthy human individuals. The repertoire was sequenced with immunoSEQ multiplex PCR; TCRdb's copy has only in-frame clones and lacks some. The sample has more than 1,200,000 clones, 98% seen once. Sequencing used naive CD4+ T cells sorted from blood. Subset meaning: CD45RA+ positively selected. Receptor source: a man between 25 and 39 years old in good health.

This clone was observed once. The chain is built from TRBV2 and TRBJ2-1, with D tentatively TRBD1 or TRBD2 (5 bases each). V dropped 7 bases and J dropped 2 bases, with 12 bases sitting between them. In germline, CDR1 is SNHLY, CDR2 FYNNEI. CDR3 size: 14 residues. CDR3 in DNA: TGTGCCAGCATCCGGGACGGACCCTACAATGAGCAGTTCTTC. It is translated as CASIRDGPYNEQFF.

The rearrangement links TRBV21-1 to TRBJ2-7; TRBD1 is taken as the D call from the table, unchecked against the DNA. TRBV21-1 represents a pseudogene. The CDR3 consists of 14 residues. The CDR3 DNA reads as TGTGCCAGCAGCAAAAGACAGGGGGCCCACGAGCAGTACTTC. It codes for CASSKRQGAHEQYF.

The chain links TRBV6-5 to TRBJ1-3; D unresolved. The V gene's germline CDR1 is MNHEY and CDR2 SVGAGI. Trimming removed 2 bases at V and 4 bases at J, with 6 bases between. The CDR3 consists of 13 residues. The CDR3, as DNA: TGTGCCAGCAGTTACCGGACGGGAAACACCATATATTTT. Translating gives CASSYRTGNTIYF.

V usage is TRBV7-2 and J usage is TRBJ2-7, with D tentatively TRBD2 (6 bases). The CDR3 totals 13 residues. The ends were cut back, 6 bases at V and 1 base at J, with 10 bases in the middle. Germline loops: CDR1 SGHTA, CDR2 FQGNSA. CDR3 nucleotides: TGTGCCAGCAGAGCTGGACTATCCTACGAGCAGTACTTC. Translated: CASRAGLSYEQYF.

This chain connects TRBV18 to TRBJ1-2; no definite D call. Germline V lookup: CDR1 KGHSH, CDR2 LQKENI. The CDR3 covers 15 residues. Trimming took 3 bases from V and 4 from J, leaving 15 bases between them. The CDR3 DNA reads TGTGCCAGCTCACCGGCGACGGAGCCCGGCTATGGCTACACCTTC. This codes for CASSPATEPGYGYTF.

This sequence joins TRBV5-4 and TRBJ2-2, with D uncertain. CDR3 size: 14 residues. V shed 3 bases and J shed 0 bases, with 6 bases lying between them. Germline CDR1 reads SGHNT; CDR2 reads YYREEE (reference sequence). The CDR3 spells CASSSVTNTGELFF. CDR3 in DNA: TGTGCCAGCAGCTCCGTTACGAACACCGGGGAGCTGTTTTTT.

This chain connects TRBV7-9 to TRBJ1-5, with D hard to call. The CDR3 sequence is 17 residues long. Germline V gene sequence: CDR1 SEHNR, CDR2 FQNEAQ (reference sequence). V lost 1 base and J lost 1, with 14 bases in between. CDR3 amino acids: CASSLVAGFGSNQPQHF. CDR3 DNA: TGTGCCAGCAGCTTAGTTGCCGGGTTTGGGAGCAATCAGCCCCAGCATTTT.

On this clone: The same CDR3 can be traced to other DNA sequences in this sample. V is TRBV9 and J is TRBJ2-2, with no clear D. The CDR3 has 13 amino acids. Germline V gives CDR1 SGDLS, CDR2 YYNGEE. The V end lost 0 bases, the J end lost 6 bases, and 6 bases lay between the germline ends. In DNA form, the CDR3 reads TGTGCCAGCAGCGTAGAACTTGCCGGGGAGCTGTTTTTT. This sequence encodes CASSVELAGELFF.

The chain has TRBV28 and TRBJ2-3; 12 bases are shared with TRBD2. V trimming: 6 bases; J trimming: 3 bases; junction bases outside the gene matches: 7. CDR3 length: 16 amino acids. Germline CDR1 is MDHEN and CDR2 is SYDVKM. Here the CDR3 DNA reads TGTGCCAGCAGATCGACTAGCGGGAGTCGGACAGATACGCAGTATTTT. Residues: CASRSTSGSRTDTQYF. Looking up the rest from reference TRBV28 and TRBJ2-3 gives the full variable domain: DVKVTQSSRYLVKRTGEKVFLECVQDMDHENMFWYRQDPGLGLRLIYFSYDVKMKEKGDIPEGYSVSREKKERFSLILESASTNQTSMYLCASRSTSGSRTDTQYFGPGTRLTVL.

The rearrangement joins TRBV27 to TRBJ2-1, with D possibly matching TRBD1 (5 bases). Germline CDR1 MNHEY, CDR2 SMNVEV (reference sequence). Trimming took 4 bases from V and 7 from J, leaving 17 bases between them. This CDR3 comprises 15 residues. In nucleotides, the CDR3 is TGTGCCAGCAGTTCCCACAGGCTTTCTGGGAATGAGCAGTTCTTC. It specifies CASSSHRLSGNEQFF.

The gene calls are TRBV5-4 and TRBJ1-2; D might be TRBD1 (5 bases). CDR3 length: 14 amino acids. Per the germline V gene, CDR1 is SGHNT and CDR2 is YYREEE (reference sequence). V was shortened by 4 bases and J by 4 bases, with 14 bases between the two germline ends. CDR3 loop: CASSDNRGGYGYTF. The CDR3 region has the DNA TGTGCCAGCAGCGACAATCGGGGCGGCTATGGCTACACCTTC.

This clone was observed a single time. The chain couples TRBV18 to TRBJ2-5, with D perhaps being TRBD1 or TRBD2 (5 bases each). From germline, CDR1 is KGHSH and CDR2 LQKENI. The V end was cut by 2 bases, the J end by 4 bases, with 8 bases between. This CDR3 comprises 13 residues. CDR3 residues: CASSPSGLETQYF. Written as DNA, the CDR3 is TGTGCCAGCTCACCATCGGGGCTAGAGACCCAGTACTTC.

In this sample, this clone turned up once. Other DNA sequences of this sample code for an identical CDR3. The chain couples TRBV18 to TRBJ2-4; TRBD2 might be the D (5 bases). CDR1 is KGHSH and CDR2 is LQKENI in the germline V gene. This CDR3 has 14 amino acids. V lost 5 bases to trimming and J lost 0 bases, with 8 bases between them. The CDR3: CASSEGLAKNIQYF. As DNA, the CDR3 is TGTGCCAGCTCAGAGGGTTTAGCCAAAAACATTCAGTACTTC.

The table lists this clone with a count of one. The chain couples TRBV4-1 to TRBJ2-1, with TRBD1 matching over 8 bases. The CDR3 contains 15 residues. Germline V gives CDR1 MGHRA, CDR2 YSYEKL. J gave up 5 bases and V 1 base, and 4 bases lay outside the gene matches. DNA of the CDR3: TGCGCCAGCAGCCAAGCCGGACAGGGCCACAATGAGCAGTTCTTC. It encodes CASSQAGQGHNEQFF.

This clone was seen just once. This sequence joins TRBV12-5 and TRBJ2-2, with 8 bases matching TRBD2. V shed 6 bases and J 0 bases; nucleotides not matched to a gene: 3. The CDR3 covers 15 residues. The germline V gene encodes CDR1 LGHNT and CDR2 FRNRAP. The CDR3 DNA is TGTGCTAGTGGGTATAGCGGGACGAACACCGGGGAGCTGTTTTTT. It is translated as CASGYSGTNTGELFF. The full variable domain, with the rest looked up from reference TRBV12-5 and TRBJ2-2, is DARVTQTPRHKVTEMGQEVTMRCQPILGHNTVFWYRQTMMQGLELLAYFRNRAPLDDSGMPKDRFSAEMPDATLATLKIQPSEPRDSAVYFCASGYSGTNTGELFFGEGSRLTVL.

This chain uses TRBV7-9 with TRBJ1-3; no clear D. V was clipped by 5 bases and J by 3 bases, with 14 bases between them. The CDR3 is 15 amino acids. Per germline, CDR1 SEHNR and CDR2 FQNEAQ (reference sequence). The CDR3 bases are TGTGCCAGCAGCATGGGCGTACGAAGTGGAAACACCATATATTTT. Translation gives CASSMGVRSGNTIYF.

The genes are TRBV7-2 and TRBJ1-5; 7 positions match TRBD1. The J segment lost 10 bases and the V segment lost 5 bases, leaving 11 bases of the junction unmatched. CDR3 length: 14 residues. From germline, CDR1 is SGHTA and CDR2 FQGNSA. The CDR3 reads CASSMYRGTNPQHF. The CDR3 nucleotides read TGTGCCAGCAGCATGTACAGGGGAACGAACCCCCAGCATTTT. The entire variable domain, with the rest obtained from reference TRBV7-2 and TRBJ1-5, is as follows: GAGVSQSPSNKVTEKGKDVELRCDPISGHTALYWYRQSLGQGLEFLIYFQGNSAPDKSGLPSDRFSAERTGGSVSTLTIQRTQQEDSAVYLCASSMYRGTNPQHFGDGTRLSIL.